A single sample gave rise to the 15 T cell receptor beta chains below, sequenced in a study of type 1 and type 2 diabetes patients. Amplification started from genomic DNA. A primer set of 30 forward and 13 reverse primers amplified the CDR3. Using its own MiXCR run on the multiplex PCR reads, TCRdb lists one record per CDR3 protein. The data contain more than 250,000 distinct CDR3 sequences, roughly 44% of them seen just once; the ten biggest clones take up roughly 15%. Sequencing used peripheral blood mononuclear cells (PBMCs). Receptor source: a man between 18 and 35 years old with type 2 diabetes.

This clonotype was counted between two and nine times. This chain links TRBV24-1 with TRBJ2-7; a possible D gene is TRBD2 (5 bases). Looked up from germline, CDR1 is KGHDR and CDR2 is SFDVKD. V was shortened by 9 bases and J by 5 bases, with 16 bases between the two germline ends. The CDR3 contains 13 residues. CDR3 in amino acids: CATGPRGRDEQYF. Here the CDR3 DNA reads TGTGCCACCGGACCCCGGGGTAGAGACGAGCAGTACTTC.

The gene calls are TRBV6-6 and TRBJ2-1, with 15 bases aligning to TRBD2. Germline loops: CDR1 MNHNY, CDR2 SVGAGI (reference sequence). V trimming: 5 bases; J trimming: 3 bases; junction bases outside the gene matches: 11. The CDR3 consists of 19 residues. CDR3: CASSHEGLAGGRGYNEQFF. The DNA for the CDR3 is TGTGCCAGCAGTCACGAGGGACTAGCGGGAGGTCGCGGCTACAATGAGCAGTTCTTC.

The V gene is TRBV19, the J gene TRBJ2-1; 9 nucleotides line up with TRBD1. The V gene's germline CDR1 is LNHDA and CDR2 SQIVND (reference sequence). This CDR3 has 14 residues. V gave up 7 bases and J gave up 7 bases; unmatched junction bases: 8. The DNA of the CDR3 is TGTGCCAGTAACGCCGGGACAGGGACGAATGAGCAGTTCTTC. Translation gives CASNAGTGTNEQFF.

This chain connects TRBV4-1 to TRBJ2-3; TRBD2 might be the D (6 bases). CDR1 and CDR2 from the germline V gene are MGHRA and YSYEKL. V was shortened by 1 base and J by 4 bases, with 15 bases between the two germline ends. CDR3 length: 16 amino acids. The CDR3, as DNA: TGCGCCAGCAGCCAAGTCTCACTAGCAGACGCAGATACGCAGTATTTT. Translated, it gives CASSQVSLADADTQYF.

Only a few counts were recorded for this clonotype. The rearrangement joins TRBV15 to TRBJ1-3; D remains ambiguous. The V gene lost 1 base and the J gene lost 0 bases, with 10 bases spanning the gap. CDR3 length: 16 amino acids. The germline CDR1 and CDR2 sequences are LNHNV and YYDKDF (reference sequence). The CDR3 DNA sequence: TGTGCCACCAGCAGAGGAATTATAAGCTCTGGAAACACCATATATTTT. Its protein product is CATSRGIISSGNTIYF.

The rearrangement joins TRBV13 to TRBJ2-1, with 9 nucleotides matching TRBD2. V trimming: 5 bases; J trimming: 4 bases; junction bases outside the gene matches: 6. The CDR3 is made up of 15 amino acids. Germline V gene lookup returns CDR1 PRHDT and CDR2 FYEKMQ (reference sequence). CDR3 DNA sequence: TGTGCCAGCAGCGCCCCTAGCGGGACTTACAATGAGCAGTTCTTC. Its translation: CASSAPSGTYNEQFF.

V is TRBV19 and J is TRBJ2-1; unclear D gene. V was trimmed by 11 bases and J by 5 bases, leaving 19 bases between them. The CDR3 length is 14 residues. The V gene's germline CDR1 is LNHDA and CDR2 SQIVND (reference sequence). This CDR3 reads CAWSASELNNEQFF. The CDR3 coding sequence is TGTGCCTGGAGTGCATCAGAATTAAACAATGAGCAGTTCTTC.

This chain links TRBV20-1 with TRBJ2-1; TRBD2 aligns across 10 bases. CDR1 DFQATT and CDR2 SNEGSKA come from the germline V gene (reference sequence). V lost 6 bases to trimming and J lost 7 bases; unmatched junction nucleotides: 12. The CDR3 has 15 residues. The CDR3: CSADEELAGRNEQFF. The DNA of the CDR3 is TGCAGTGCGGACGAGGAACTAGCGGGACGGAATGAGCAGTTCTTC.

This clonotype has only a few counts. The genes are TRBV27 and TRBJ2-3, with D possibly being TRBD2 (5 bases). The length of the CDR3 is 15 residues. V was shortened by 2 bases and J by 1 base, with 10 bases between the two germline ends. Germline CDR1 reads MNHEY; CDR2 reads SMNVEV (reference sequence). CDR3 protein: CASSLKRGRTDTQYF. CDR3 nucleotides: TGTGCCAGCAGTTTAAAACGGGGTCGCACAGATACGCAGTATTTT.

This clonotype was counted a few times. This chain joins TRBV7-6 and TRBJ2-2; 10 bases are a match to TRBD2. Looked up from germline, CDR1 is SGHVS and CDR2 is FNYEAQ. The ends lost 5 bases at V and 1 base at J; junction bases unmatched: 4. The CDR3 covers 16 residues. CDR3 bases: TGTGCCAGCAGCCCGGAGCGGGAGGGGAACACCGGGGAGCTGTTTTTT. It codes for CASSPEREGNTGELFF.

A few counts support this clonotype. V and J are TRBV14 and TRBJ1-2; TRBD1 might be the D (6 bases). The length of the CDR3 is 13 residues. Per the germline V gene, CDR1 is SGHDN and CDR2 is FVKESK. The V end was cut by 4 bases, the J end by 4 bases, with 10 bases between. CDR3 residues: CASSPTGSYGYTF. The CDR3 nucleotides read TGTGCCAGCAGCCCCACAGGGAGCTATGGCTACACCTTC. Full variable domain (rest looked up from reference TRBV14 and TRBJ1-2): EAGVTQFPSHSVIEKGQTVTLRCDPISGHDNLYWYRRVMGKEIKFLLHFVKESKQDESGMPNNRFLAERTGGTYSTLKVQPAELEDSGVYFCASSPTGSYGYTFGSGTRLTVV.

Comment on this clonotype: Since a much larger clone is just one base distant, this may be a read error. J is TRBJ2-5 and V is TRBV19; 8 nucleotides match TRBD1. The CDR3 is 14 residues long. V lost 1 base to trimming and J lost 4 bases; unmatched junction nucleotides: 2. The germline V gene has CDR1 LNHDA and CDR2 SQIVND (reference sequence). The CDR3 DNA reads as TGTGCCAGTAGTATAGCAGGGGGCGTAGAGACCCAGTACTTC. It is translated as CASSIAGGVETQYF.

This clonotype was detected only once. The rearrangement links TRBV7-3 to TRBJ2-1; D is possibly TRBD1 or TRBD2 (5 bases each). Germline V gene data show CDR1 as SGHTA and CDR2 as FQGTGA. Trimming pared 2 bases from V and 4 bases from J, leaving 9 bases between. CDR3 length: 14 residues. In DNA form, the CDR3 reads TGTGCCAGCAGCTTAGGGGGTTTATACAATGAGCAGTTCTTC. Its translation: CASSLGGLYNEQFF.

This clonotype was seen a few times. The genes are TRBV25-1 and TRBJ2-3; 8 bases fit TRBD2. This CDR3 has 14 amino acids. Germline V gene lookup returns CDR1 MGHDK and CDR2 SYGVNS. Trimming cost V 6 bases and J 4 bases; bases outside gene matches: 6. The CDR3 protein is CASRGLGRADTQYF. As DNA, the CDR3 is TGTGCCAGCAGGGGCCTCGGGAGGGCAGATACGCAGTATTTT.

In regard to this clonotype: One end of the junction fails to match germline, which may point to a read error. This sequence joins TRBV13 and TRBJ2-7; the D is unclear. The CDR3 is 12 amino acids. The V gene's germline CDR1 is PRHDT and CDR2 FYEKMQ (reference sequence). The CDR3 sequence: CASSQGISEQYF. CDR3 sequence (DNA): TGCGCCAGCAGCCAAGGTATCAGCGAGCAGTACTTC. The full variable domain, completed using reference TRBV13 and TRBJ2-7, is AAGVIQSPRHLIKEKRETATLKCYPIPRHDTVYWYQQGPGQDPQFLISFYEKMQSDKGSIPDRFSAQQFSDYHSELNMSSLELGDSALYFCASSQGISEQYFGPGTRLTVT.